Below, 20 T cell receptor beta chains from the same sample are listed, as sequenced in a study of cytomegalovirus exposure and HLA in healthy donors. The PCR made use of 60 Vbeta and 13 Jbeta primers. Only in-frame clones appear in the TCRdb table, and some are missing; sequencing was by immunoSEQ multiplex PCR. The data contain around 190,000 clones, almost 85% of them singletons. The sequenced material came from PBMCs. These TCRs come from a woman between 50 and 59 years old in good health and CMV-seronegative.

This clone showed up just once. The genes are TRBV6-5 and TRBJ1-1, with D perhaps matching TRBD1 (6 bases). The CDR3 is 13 amino acids. Germline V gives CDR1 MNHEY, CDR2 SVGAGI. V was clipped by 5 bases and J by 5 bases, with 12 bases between them. CDR3 residues: CASSIYRDTEAFF. The CDR3, as DNA: TGTGCCAGCAGTATATACAGGGATACTGAAGCTTTCTTT.

The genes are TRBV19 and TRBJ2-7; TRBD1 agrees at 8 bases. The length of the CDR3 is 15 residues. V shed 0 bases and J 2 bases; nucleotides not matched to a gene: 3. The germline CDR1 and CDR2 sequences are LNHDA and SQIVND (reference sequence). CDR3 in amino acids: CASSIDTGQAYEQYF. The DNA of the CDR3 is TGTGCCAGTAGTATAGACACGGGACAGGCCTACGAGCAGTACTTC. Full variable domain (outside the CDR3, taken from reference TRBV19 and TRBJ2-7): DGGITQSPKYLFRKEGQNVTLSCEQNLNHDAMYWYRQDPGQGLRLIYYSQIVNDFQKGDIAEGYSVSREKKESFPLTVTSAQKNPTAFYLCASSIDTGQAYEQYFGPGTRLTVT.

CDR3: CASSRTGGADQPQHF. CDR3 DNA: TGTGCCAGCTCCCGGACAGGGGGCGCCGATCAGCCCCAGCATTTT. The chain couples TRBV18 to TRBJ1-5; 11 bases line up with TRBD1. CDR1 KGHSH and CDR2 LQKENI come from the germline V gene. The CDR3 is made up of 15 amino acids. With 6 bases clipped from V and 5 bases from J, the junction kept 6 bases outside the gene matches.

The J gene is TRBJ2-7, the V gene TRBV25-1, with D perhaps TRBD2 (6 bases). Germline V CDR1 and CDR2: MGHDK, SYGVNS. The CDR3 extends over 15 amino acids. Trimming left V 4 bases short and J 1 base short, with 14 bases between. CDR3 in amino acids: CASSGAGLGSYEQYF. The CDR3 nucleotides are TGTGCCAGCAGTGGGGCGGGGTTGGGATCCTACGAGCAGTACTTC.

The V gene is TRBV29-1, the J gene TRBJ2-1; 8 bases align to TRBD2. Germline CDR1 reads SQVTM; CDR2 reads ANQGSEA. CDR3 length: 15 residues. Germline trimming cut 0 bases from V and 6 bases from J; bases unmatched to any gene: 7. The CDR3 bases are TGCAGCGTTGAAGATCGGGCTAGCGGGCTCAATGAGCAGTTCTTC. Translation gives CSVEDRASGLNEQFF.

This chain joins TRBV15 and TRBJ2-7, with D possibly matching TRBD1 (6 bases). The germline V gene encodes CDR1 LNHNV and CDR2 YYDKDF (reference sequence). V lost 0 bases and J lost 0, with 9 bases in between. The length of the CDR3 is 15 residues. Here the CDR3 DNA reads TGTGCCACCAGCAGAGAGGGGGCCTACTCCTACGAGCAGTACTTC. Amino acid sequence: CATSREGAYSYEQYF.

The chain recombines TRBV15 with TRBJ2-5, with D possibly TRBD2 on 6 matching bases. V was trimmed by 0 bases and J by 2 bases, leaving 10 bases between them. The CDR3 is made up of 15 amino acids. Per the germline V gene, CDR1 is LNHNV and CDR2 is YYDKDF (reference sequence). The CDR3 DNA reads as TGTGCCACCAGCAGAGAACGGCGGGAACAAGAGACCCAGTACTTC. Its protein is CATSRERREQETQYF.

The chain carries TRBV4-1 and TRBJ2-5, with TRBD1 as a possible D gene (6 bases). The ends were cut back, 4 bases at V and 5 bases at J, with 11 bases in the middle. Germline V lookup: CDR1 MGHRA, CDR2 YSYEKL. The CDR3 sequence is 13 residues long. CDR3 region: CASSRVTGETQYF. The CDR3 bases are TGCGCCAGCAGCCGGGTAACAGGGGAGACCCAGTACTTC.

This clone has a handful of counts. The chain employs TRBV5-1 and TRBJ1-3, with D possibly TRBD1 on 6 matching bases. Trimming pared 4 bases from V and 0 bases from J, leaving 17 bases between. The germline V gene encodes CDR1 SGHRS and CDR2 YFSETQ. The CDR3 consists of 17 residues. Written as DNA, the CDR3 is TGCGCCAGCAGCATGTCAGGGGATGTTTACTCTGGAAACACCATATATTTT. It codes for CASSMSGDVYSGNTIYF.

This chain links TRBV10-3 with TRBJ2-1; 8 bases align to TRBD2. Trimming cost V 10 bases and J 6 bases; bases outside gene matches: 11. Germline loops: CDR1 ENHRY, CDR2 SYGVKD. The CDR3 is made up of 14 amino acids. This chain's CDR3 is CATLGGEAGNEQFF. The CDR3 DNA sequence: TGTGCCACCCTCGGGGGGGAGGCCGGCAATGAGCAGTTCTTC.

This chain connects TRBV19 to TRBJ1-2; D remains ambiguous. Germline V gene data show CDR1 as LNHDA and CDR2 as SQIVND (reference sequence). The CDR3 is 15 residues long. With 5 bases removed from V and 8 bases from J, the gap between germline ends came to 21 bases. Here the CDR3 DNA reads TGTGCCAGTAGTTCTGTCGAGTGGCGCAGTAGCGGCTACACCTTC. This encodes CASSSVEWRSSGYTF. The complete variable domain, with remaining parts taken from reference TRBV19 and TRBJ1-2, reads DGGITQSPKYLFRKEGQNVTLSCEQNLNHDAMYWYRQDPGQGLRLIYYSQIVNDFQKGDIAEGYSVSREKKESFPLTVTSAQKNPTAFYLCASSSVEWRSSGYTFGSGTRLTVV.

The chain links TRBV28 to TRBJ2-5; a weak D match, TRBD2 (5 bases). The CDR3 extends over 12 amino acids. Germline CDR1 is MDHEN and CDR2 is SYDVKM. The V and J ends lost 6 bases and 4 bases respectively, with 9 bases between them. This chain's CDR3 is CASRRARETQYF. The CDR3 coding sequence is TGTGCCAGCAGGAGGGCGAGAGAGACCCAGTACTTC.

V gene TRBV19 combines with J gene TRBJ1-4, with 7 bases matching TRBD1. The CDR3 runs 18 residues. The germline CDR1 and CDR2 sequences are LNHDA and SQIVND (reference sequence). V dropped 2 bases and J dropped 3; count of bases not matched to a gene: 12. CDR3 DNA sequence: TGTGCCAGTAGTATACGGGAACGACCGGGACAGCCTAATGAAAAACTGTTTTTT. It is translated as CASSIRERPGQPNEKLFF. The full variable domain, its missing parts supplied by reference TRBV19 and TRBJ1-4, is DGGITQSPKYLFRKEGQNVTLSCEQNLNHDAMYWYRQDPGQGLRLIYYSQIVNDFQKGDIAEGYSVSREKKESFPLTVTSAQKNPTAFYLCASSIRERPGQPNEKLFFGSGTQLSVL.

This chain joins TRBV4-3 and TRBJ2-5; 9 nucleotides align to TRBD2. CDR3 length: 16 residues. Germline loops: CDR1 LGHNA, CDR2 YSLEER. With V trimmed by 1 base and J by 3 bases, 6 bases remained unmatched. The CDR3 region has the DNA TGCGCCAGCAGCCAAGGGCTAGCGGGATCAGAAGAGACCCAGTACTTC. As protein: CASSQGLAGSEETQYF.

The chain combines TRBV27 with TRBJ2-7, with 8 bases identical to TRBD1. With V trimmed by 4 bases and J by 4 bases, 9 bases remained unmatched. CDR1 and CDR2 from the germline V gene are MNHEY and SMNVEV (reference sequence). The CDR3 has 15 residues. In nucleotides, the CDR3 is TGTGCCAGCAGTTCCGCCAGGGGGCCAGCGTACGAGCAGTACTTC. It specifies CASSSARGPAYEQYF.

The J gene is TRBJ1-2, the V gene TRBV5-4, with D unresolved. CDR1 and CDR2 (germline): SGHNT, YYREEE (reference sequence). The V end lost 2 bases, the J end lost 2 bases, and 10 bases lay between the germline ends. The CDR3 is made up of 14 amino acids. CDR3 sequence (DNA): TGTGCCAGCAGCTTTGAAGGGAGGAACTATGGCTACACCTTC. Its translation is CASSFEGRNYGYTF.

This chain links TRBV19 with TRBJ2-7; weak D call: TRBD1 (5 bases). The germline V gene has CDR1 LNHDA and CDR2 SQIVND (reference sequence). CDR3 length: 13 amino acids. V shed 5 bases and J shed 4 bases, with 12 bases lying between them. The CDR3 is CASSSPDTYEQYF. CDR3 bases: TGTGCCAGTAGTTCCCCGGACACTTACGAGCAGTACTTC.

The rearrangement joins TRBV4-3 to TRBJ1-5, with D hard to call. The germline V gene encodes CDR1 LGHNA and CDR2 YSLEER. This CDR3 region has 15 residues. V was trimmed by 0 bases and J by 4 bases, leaving 10 bases between them. The CDR3 DNA is TGCGCCAGCAGCCAAGATCGAGGAGCAAATCAGCCCCAGCATTTT. It encodes CASSQDRGANQPQHF.

The CDR3 DNA is TGCGCCAGCAGCCGCCTGGGGGGACTAGCGGGAGTTGGGGAGACCCAGTACTTC. It specifies CASSRLGGLAGVGETQYF. This rearrangement joins TRBV4-1 to TRBJ2-5; TRBD2 matches 14 bases. The germline V gene encodes CDR1 MGHRA and CDR2 YSYEKL. V shed 4 bases and J 5 bases; nucleotides not matched to a gene: 12. The CDR3 is made up of 18 amino acids.

J is TRBJ2-3 and V is TRBV29-1; D is unclear. The V gene lost 6 bases and the J gene lost 0 bases, with 7 bases spanning the gap. This CDR3 is built from 12 residues. Germline CDR1 SQVTM, CDR2 ANQGSEA. The CDR3 DNA follows: TGCAGCGTGCGAACTAGCACAGATACGCAGTATTTT. Protein: CSVRTSTDTQYF.